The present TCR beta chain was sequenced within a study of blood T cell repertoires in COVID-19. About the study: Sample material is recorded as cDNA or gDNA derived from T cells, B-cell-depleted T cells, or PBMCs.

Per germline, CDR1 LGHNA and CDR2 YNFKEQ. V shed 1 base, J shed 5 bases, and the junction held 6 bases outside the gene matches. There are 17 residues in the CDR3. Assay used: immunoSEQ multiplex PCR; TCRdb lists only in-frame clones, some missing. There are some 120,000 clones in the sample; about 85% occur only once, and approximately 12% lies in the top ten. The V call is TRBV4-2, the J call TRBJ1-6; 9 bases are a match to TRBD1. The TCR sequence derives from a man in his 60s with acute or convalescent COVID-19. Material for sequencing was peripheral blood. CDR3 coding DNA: TGTGCCAGCAGCCAAGTACCGGGACAGGGTGATAATTCACCCCTCCACTTT. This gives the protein CASSQVPGQGDNSPLHF.